These T cell receptor beta chains were read from a single sample in a study of PD-L1 blockade in urothelial cancer. Clones were sequenced by immunoSEQ multiplex PCR, and TCRdb holds only the in-frame ones, with some missing. The sample contains under 30,000 clones, 65% to 90% of which appear only once. The starting material was PBMCs, obtained around atezolizumab (anti-PD-L1) treatment. These receptors were taken from a man in his fifties or sixties with urothelial cancer. The CDR3 runs from the conserved cysteine through the conserved F or W. The order of the fields is CDR3 DNA, CDR3 protein, D gene, J gene, V gene, clone size. A D gene is named only where the DNA matches it firmly. Some rows mark clone size as missing; the rest say once, few, many or name a class of expanded clone.

TGTGCCAGCACCCTCGGGGGGGGACCCTACAATGAGCAGTTCTTC,CASTLGGGPYNEQFF,TRBD2,TRBJ2-1,TRBV6-5,NA
TGTGCCAGCAGCGAGGGACAGAACTCCTATAATTCACCCCTCCACTTT,CASSEGQNSYNSPLHF,TRBD1,TRBJ1-6,TRBV28,NA
TGTGCCAGCAGCGTATCCGGCAGGGGGCTAGATGAGCAGTTCTTC,CASSVSGRGLDEQFF,TRBD1,TRBJ2-1,TRBV9,NA
TGTGCCAGCAGCGTAGGTTCTAGCGGAGGCGATGAGCAGTTCTTC,CASSVGSSGGDEQFF,TRBD2,TRBJ2-1,TRBV9,medium-sized
TGTGCCAGCAGTTACCTGAGCGGGGGGACCTACGAGCAGTACTTC,CASSYLSGGTYEQYF,TRBD2,TRBJ2-7,TRBV6-5,NA
TGTGCCAGCAGCTTGTACAGCGGGGGGGCCCAAGAGACCCAGTACTTC,CASSLYSGGAQETQYF,TRBD2,TRBJ2-5,TRBV5-4,NA
TGTGCCAGCAGCTCGGGACAGGGATCCTATGGCTACACCTTC,CASSSGQGSYGYTF,TRBD1,TRBJ1-2,TRBV6-5,NA
TGTGCCAGCAGTGTCTTAGCGGGGATAAAAGAGACCCAGTACTTC,CASSVLAGIKETQYF,TRBD2,TRBJ2-5,TRBV2,NA
TGTGCTAGTGGTTCCGCTAATCCTGACAGGGGGCGCCCAGATACGCAGTATTTT,CASGSANPDRGRPDTQYF,TRBD1,TRBJ2-3,TRBV12-5,NA
TGTGCCAGCAGTTTACGGGCGGGTGAGCAGTTCTTC,CASSLRAGEQFF,NA,TRBJ2-1,TRBV28,few
TGTGCCAGCAGCGCAACAGGTGGCTACGAGCAGTACTTC,CASSATGGYEQYF,NA,TRBJ2-7,TRBV11-2,NA
TGTGCCAGCAGTTCCACTAGCGGGATCCAAGAGACCCAGTACTTC,CASSSTSGIQETQYF,TRBD2,TRBJ2-5,TRBV27,NA
TGTGCCAGCAGTTCGCCGACAGGGGAAGCTTTCTTT,CASSSPTGEAFF,TRBD1,TRBJ1-1,TRBV27,NA
TGCGCCAGCAGCCTGGGGGTCGGGAATGAAAAACTGTTTTTT,CASSLGVGNEKLFF,NA,TRBJ1-4,TRBV5-1,NA
TGTGCCAGCAGTTGGGGGGAGAGTCTCGAGCAGTACTTC,CASSWGESLEQYF,NA,TRBJ2-7,TRBV6-6,once
TGTGCCAGCAGCTTAGACCTAAGACAGGGAAGACAAAATGGCTACACCTTC,CASSLDLRQGRQNGYTF,TRBD1,TRBJ1-2,TRBV7-2,NA
TGCAGCGTTGGGAGCTCCTACGAGCAGTACTTC,CSVGSSYEQYF,NA,TRBJ2-7,TRBV29-1,NA
TGTGCCAGCAGTTTATATGAGGGAGCTCGAGGCTACACCTTC,CASSLYEGARGYTF,NA,TRBJ1-2,TRBV28,NA
TGTGCCAGCAGCTTGGCTCGAGGTCAGCCCCAGCATTTT,CASSLARGQPQHF,NA,TRBJ1-5,TRBV5-8,few
TGTGCCAGCAGCCCGGGGGTTAACTATGGCTACACCTTC,CASSPGVNYGYTF,NA,TRBJ1-2,TRBV6-5,NA
TGTGCCAGCAGGCCACAGGGTAGTCGGGACACTGAAGCTTTCTTT,CASRPQGSRDTEAFF,NA,TRBJ1-1,TRBV6-6,NA
TGTGCCAGCTCAGTACAGGAGTATAATTCACCCCTCCACTTT,CASSVQEYNSPLHF,NA,TRBJ1-6,TRBV18,NA
TGTGCCAGCAGTCGGGACAGGATCTCCTACAATGAGCAGTTCTTC,CASSRDRISYNEQFF,TRBD1,TRBJ2-1,TRBV11-2,NA
TGTGCCAGCAGTCCGGACAGGGTCAACTTAGCTAACTATGGCTACACCTTC,CASSPDRVNLANYGYTF,TRBD1,TRBJ1-2,TRBV27,NA
TGTGCCTGGAGTGAACAGGGGGGGAAATATACGCAGTATTTT,CAWSEQGGKYTQYF,NA,TRBJ2-3,TRBV30,NA
TGTGCCAGCAGTCCCCCCGGGACAGGGGATCAGCCCCAGCATTTT,CASSPPGTGDQPQHF,TRBD1,TRBJ1-5,TRBV2,few
TGCGCCAGCAGCCCTCAGGGGCGGAACACTGAAGCTTTCTTT,CASSPQGRNTEAFF,NA,TRBJ1-1,TRBV5-1,NA
TGTGCCAGCAGCTTAGTTACAGGGAGAGGCTACACCTTC,CASSLVTGRGYTF,NA,TRBJ1-2,TRBV7-9,NA
TGCGCCAGCAGACTGAACACCGGGGAGCTGTTTTTT,CASRLNTGELFF,NA,TRBJ2-2,TRBV5-1,NA
TGTGCCAGCCAAAAACAGGGTAACTATGGCTACACCTTC,CASQKQGNYGYTF,NA,TRBJ1-2,TRBV28,NA
TGTGCCAGCAGCTCCCCCTCGGACAGGGTGTTCGACTATGGCTACACCTTC,CASSSPSDRVFDYGYTF,TRBD1,TRBJ1-2,TRBV7-9,NA
TGTGCCAGCAGCCCCGGGACTTCGGGCAATCAGCCCCAGCATTTT,CASSPGTSGNQPQHF,NA,TRBJ1-5,TRBV28,once
TGCGCCAGCAGCTGGGGGACAGGGTCGAACACCGGGGAGCTGTTTTTT,CASSWGTGSNTGELFF,TRBD1,TRBJ2-2,TRBV5-1,NA
TGCAGCGTTGTCAACAGTGACACTGAAGCTTTCTTT,CSVVNSDTEAFF,NA,TRBJ1-1,TRBV29-1,NA
TGTGCCAGCAGCTTAGGATCGGGGTCTTACACAGATACGCAGTATTTT,CASSLGSGSYTDTQYF,NA,TRBJ2-3,TRBV7-9,NA
TGTGCCACCAGCAGAGATGAGGTGACTAATGAAAAACTGTTTTTT,CATSRDEVTNEKLFF,NA,TRBJ1-4,TRBV15,once
TGTGCCAGCAGCGTAGGGACAGGGGCTAACGGAAACACCATATATTTT,CASSVGTGANGNTIYF,TRBD1,TRBJ1-3,TRBV9,few
TGTGCCAGCAGTCCTACTCCGGGGGCAACTAATGAAAAACTGTTTTTT,CASSPTPGATNEKLFF,NA,TRBJ1-4,TRBV28,NA
TGTGCCAGCAAAGGGGGATATGGTCGGGAAAAACTGTTTTTT,CASKGGYGREKLFF,NA,TRBJ1-4,TRBV6-6,NA
TGTGCCCATCAGGGCCAGATCGATCAGCCCCAGCATTTT,CAHQGQIDQPQHF,NA,TRBJ1-5,TRBV10-3,NA
TGTGCCAGCTCTCTGGCTAGCGGGAGGGCCCCGTACTTC,CASSLASGRAPYF,TRBD2,TRBJ2-5,TRBV18,NA
TGTGCCAGCAGCACCCTGGAGAGGAATAGCAATCAGCCCCAGCATTTT,CASSTLERNSNQPQHF,NA,TRBJ1-5,TRBV28,medium-sized
TGCGCCAGCAGCTCCGGGACAGGGGGCGTTGAAAAACTGTTTTTT,CASSSGTGGVEKLFF,TRBD1,TRBJ1-4,TRBV5-1,NA